This is a list of T cell receptor beta chains from one sample in a study of cytomegalovirus exposure and HLA in healthy donors. Repertoires were generated with immunoSEQ multiplex PCR, while TCRdb's copy carries only in-frame clones and drops some. The sample table sets out 130,000 to 150,000 clones. Material for sequencing was PBMCs. These receptors all come from a male donor in good health and CMV-seronegative. The CDR3 runs from the conserved cysteine through the conserved F or W. D genes are given only for firm matches.

d_call j_call v_call cdr3_nt cdr3_aa
. TRBJ1-1 TRBV2 TGTGCCAGCAGGACGGACATGAACACTGAAGCTTTCTTT CASRTDMNTEAFF
. TRBJ2-6 TRBV11-3 TGTGCCAGCAGCCCCCGCGGCCGGACAATAGGGGCCAACGTCCTGACTTTC CASSPRGRTIGANVLTF
. TRBJ1-4 TRBV6-8 TGTGCCAGCAGCCCCCACAGGGTTCCTGAAAAACTGTTTTTT CASSPHRVPEKLFF
. TRBJ2-5 TRBV5-1 TGCGCCAGCAGCACCCCCCCCGCCAACAGGGTTCCCCAAGAGACCCAGTACTTC CASSTPPANRVPQETQYF
TRBD2 TRBJ2-3 TRBV29-1 TGCAGCGCTTTGCGGGAGCAAGATACGCAGTATTTT CSALREQDTQYF
TRBD1 TRBJ1-2 TRBV29-1 TGCAGCGTTGCGCTGGACAGGGGGAATGGCTACACCTTC CSVALDRGNGYTF
. TRBJ1-1 TRBV28 TGTGCCAGCAGCCCATCCGACAGCATGAACACTGAAGCTTTCTTT CASSPSDSMNTEAFF
. TRBJ2-7 TRBV25-1 TGTGCCAGCAGATTGACAGGATCCTACGAGCAGTACTTC CASRLTGSYEQYF
. TRBJ2-7 TRBV7-2 TGTGCCACCCGACGAGGCCCCTACGAGCAGTACTTC CATRRGPYEQYF
. TRBJ2-7 TRBV2 TGTGCCAGCAGAACCGACAGGTTGAGCTCCTACGAGCAGTACTTC CASRTDRLSSYEQYF
TRBD2 TRBJ2-7 TRBV27 TGTGCCAGCAGTTTAGTCGCTAGCGGGAGTTCCTACGAGCAGTACTTC CASSLVASGSSYEQYF
TRBD2 TRBJ2-5 TRBV18 TGTGCCAGCTCACCCCTGCGGGAGGGACAAGAGACCCAGTACTTC CASSPLREGQETQYF
. TRBJ2-2 TRBV9 TGTGCCAGCAGCGTAGCTACGGGCAGGGGAGCGACCGGGGAGCTGTTTTTT CASSVATGRGATGELFF
. TRBJ1-2 TRBV11-2 TGTGCCAGCAGCCTAACCCGGGACAACCCTTTATCCGGCTTC CASSLTRDNPLSGF
TRBD1 TRBJ1-1 TRBV30 TGTGCCTGGAGTGTTGGGACAGGGGGCGAGGCTTTCTTT CAWSVGTGGEAFF
TRBD1 TRBJ1-2 TRBV25-1 TGTGCCAGCAGTGAAGGCGGGACAGGGCACACCTTC CASSEGGTGHTF
TRBD1 TRBJ1-5 TRBV27 TGTGCCAGCAGTCCTAACAGGGGTTTTTCAAGCAATCAGCCCCAGCATTTT CASSPNRGFSSNQPQHF
. TRBJ1-3 TRBV30 . CAAKVGSGNTLYF
. TRBJ1-4 TRBV2 TGTGCCAGCAGTTCTGCGAGCGAAGATGAAAAACTGTTTTTT CASSSASEDEKLFF
. TRBJ2-7 TRBV18 TGTGCCAGCTCACCCGGGATTTCCTACGAGCAGTACTTC CASSPGISYEQYF
. TRBJ2-7 TRBV6-5 TGTGCCAGCAGTCCCCTCGTAGCAGTCTACGAGCAGTACTTC CASSPLVAVYEQYF
TRBD2 TRBJ2-1 TRBV2 TGTGCCAGCTTAGGGGGACTAGCGGCCTACAATGAGCAGTTCTTC CASLGGLAAYNEQFF
. TRBJ1-1 TRBV5-6 TGTGCCAGCAGCCTCCGGAGCCCCAACACTGAAGCTTTCTTT CASSLRSPNTEAFF
. TRBJ2-1 TRBV10-3 TGTGCCATCAGCACCGTCGCGGTAACCCCGAATACGAGCTCCTACAATGAGCAGTTCTTC CAISTVAVTPNTSSYNEQFF
. TRBJ2-1 TRBV30 TGTGCCTGGAGTGTACTGTGGGAGTCCGCCTACAATGAGCAGTTCTTC CAWSVLWESAYNEQFF
TRBD1 TRBJ2-7 TRBV2 TGTGCCAGCGGTGGGTTGGGACAGGGGGCGAACGAGCAGTACTTC CASGGLGQGANEQYF
TRBD1 TRBJ1-2 TRBV28 TGTGCCAGCAGGGGGGGGACAGGGGGATTCTATGGCTACACCTTC CASRGGTGGFYGYTF
. TRBJ2-7 TRBV11-2 TGTGCCAGCAGCTCCCTACGCGCGTACGAGCAGTACTTC CASSSLRAYEQYF
. TRBJ2-7 TRBV7-6 TGTGCCAGCAGCTCCCCAAGGACAGATGCCTACGAGCAGTACTTC CASSSPRTDAYEQYF
TRBD2 TRBJ2-1 TRBV29-1 TGCAGCGTTGAAGGGCGGGAGGCTGGTTACAATGAGCAGTTCTTC CSVEGREAGYNEQFF
. TRBJ2-5 TRBV7-2 TGTGCCAGCAGCTTAGCCAGGGAAGAGACCCAGTACTTC CASSLAREETQYF
TRBD1 TRBJ2-1 TRBV27 TGTGCCTCTTCACGCCGGGACAGCTACAATGAGCAGTTCTTC CASSRRDSYNEQFF
TRBD2 TRBJ2-7 TRBV6-1 TGTGCCAGCAGTGCCACTAGCGGGAGTATCTGGGAGCAGTACTTC CASSATSGSIWEQYF
TRBD2 TRBJ2-1 TRBV7-9 TGTGCCAGCAGCTTAGGTAAAGGAGCGGGGGGGATCCCTGAGTTCTTC CASSLGKGAGGIPEFF
. TRBJ1-3 TRBV6-1 TGTGCCAGCAGTGCCTTAAGCGGATTAATATCTGGAAACACCATATATTTT CASSALSGLISGNTIYF
TRBD1 TRBJ2-2 TRBV7-9 TGTGCCAGCAGCTTAGTAAGGACAGGGGCCACCGGGGAGCTGTTTTTT CASSLVRTGATGELFF
TRBD1 TRBJ1-2 TRBV6-1 TGTGCCAGCAGCGCCGGGACAGTAGGTTTTGGCTACACCTTC CASSAGTVGFGYTF
TRBD1 TRBJ1-1 TRBV7-2 TGTGCCAGCAGTCTTGACAGGGGCGCGCGTGGCACTGAAGCTTTCTTT CASSLDRGARGTEAFF
. TRBJ1-6 TRBV27 TGTGCCAGCTGCCCAGGGTTGAGCTCCTATAATTCACCCCTCCACTTT CASCPGLSSYNSPLHF
TRBD2 TRBJ2-3 TRBV30 TGTGCCTGGAGCAGCGGGAGTGGGACAGATACGCAGTATTTT CAWSSGSGTDTQYF